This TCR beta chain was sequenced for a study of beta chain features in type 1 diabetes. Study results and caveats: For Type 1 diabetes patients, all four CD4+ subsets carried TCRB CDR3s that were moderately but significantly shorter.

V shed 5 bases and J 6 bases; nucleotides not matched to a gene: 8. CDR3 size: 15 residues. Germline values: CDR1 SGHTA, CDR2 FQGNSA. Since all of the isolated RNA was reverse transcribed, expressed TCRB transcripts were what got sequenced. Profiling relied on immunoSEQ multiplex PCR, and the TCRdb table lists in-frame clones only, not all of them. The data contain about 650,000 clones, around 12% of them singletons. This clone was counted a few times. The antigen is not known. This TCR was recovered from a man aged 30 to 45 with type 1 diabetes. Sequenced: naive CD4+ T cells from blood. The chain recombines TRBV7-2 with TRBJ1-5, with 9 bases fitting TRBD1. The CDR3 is CASSAGQGGSQPQHF. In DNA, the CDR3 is TGTGCCAGCAGCGCGGGACAGGGTGGGAGTCAGCCCCAGCATTTT. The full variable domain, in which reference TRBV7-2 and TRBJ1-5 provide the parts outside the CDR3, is GAGVSQSPSNKVTEKGKDVELRCDPISGHTALYWYRQSLGQGLEFLIYFQGNSAPDKSGLPSDRFSAERTGGSVSTLTIQRTQQEDSAVYLCASSAGQGGSQPQHFGDGTRLSIL.